The 17 T cell receptor beta chains in this list originate from one sample, sequenced in a study of shared clonotypes between healthy human individuals. TCRdb keeps only in-frame clones here, not all; method: immunoSEQ multiplex PCR. The sample contains approximately 2,300,000 clones, about 90% of which appear only once. Specimen: naive CD4+ T cells from PBMCs. Regarding subset: CD45RA+ positively selected. Receptors originate from a man aged 18 to 29 in good health. Some clones in this sample may be carry-over from other donors' samples.

The chain has TRBV9 and TRBJ1-5, with D uncertain. CDR1 is SGDLS, CDR2 YYNGEE, per germline. V was cut by 4 bases and J by 4 bases, with 12 bases left in between. The CDR3 has 14 amino acids. CDR3: CASSKSTLNQPQHF. The CDR3 nucleotides are TGTGCCAGCAGCAAATCGACCCTAAATCAGCCCCAGCATTTT.

The CDR3 protein is CASSSPGQGAQPQHF. DNA of the CDR3: TGTGCCAGTAGTTCCCCCGGACAGGGGGCTCAGCCCCAGCATTTT. The V gene is TRBV19, the J gene TRBJ1-5; TRBD1 agrees at 11 bases. V shed 5 bases and J 6 bases; nucleotides not matched to a gene: 6. CDR1 is LNHDA, CDR2 SQIVND, per germline (reference sequence). The CDR3 is 15 residues long. The full variable domain, with the rest looked up from reference TRBV19 and TRBJ1-5, is DGGITQSPKYLFRKEGQNVTLSCEQNLNHDAMYWYRQDPGQGLRLIYYSQIVNDFQKGDIAEGYSVSREKKESFPLTVTSAQKNPTAFYLCASSSPGQGAQPQHFGDGTRLSIL.

V is TRBV11-2 and J is TRBJ1-4; 8 positions agree with TRBD1. This CDR3 is 15 amino acids long. J gave up 7 bases and V 1 base, and 5 bases lay outside the gene matches. Germline V gene data show CDR1 as SGHAT and CDR2 as FQNNGV. The CDR3 region has the DNA TGTGCCAGCAGCTTAGGTGGCAGGGGGCGTGAAAAACTGTTTTTT. This translates into CASSLGGRGREKLFF. Full variable domain (remainder filled in from reference TRBV11-2 and TRBJ1-4): EAGVAQSPRYKIIEKRQSVAFWCNPISGHATLYWYQQILGQGPKLLIQFQNNGVVDDSQLPKDRFSAERLKGVDSTLKIQPAKLEDSAVYLCASSLGGRGREKLFFGSGTQLSVL.

To note about this clone: The sample holds other DNA sequences that translate to the same CDR3. This chain links TRBV5-4 with TRBJ1-1; no definite D call. V was cut by 0 bases and J by 1 base, with 7 bases left in between. Germline lookup yields CDR1 SGHNT and CDR2 YYREEE (reference sequence). This CDR3 contains 14 residues. CDR3 in amino acids: CASSLEGRNTEAFF. The CDR3 nucleotides read TGTGCCAGCAGCTTGGAAGGCAGGAACACTGAAGCTTTCTTT.

Turning to this clone: Within the sample, other DNA sequences also encode this same CDR3. The chain carries TRBV5-1 and TRBJ2-2; possible D gene TRBD2, 5 bases. From germline, CDR1 is SGHRS and CDR2 YFSETQ. V lost 0 bases, J lost 5 bases, and 11 bases lay in between. CDR3 size: 15 residues. The DNA for the CDR3 is TGCGCCAGCAGCTTGGGAGGGCTAGGGACCGGGGAGCTGTTTTTT. Translating gives CASSLGGLGTGELFF.

The chain couples TRBV28 to TRBJ2-3; D remains unclear. In germline, CDR1 is MDHEN, CDR2 SYDVKM. The CDR3 extends over 12 amino acids. Trimming took off 7 bases at V and 6 bases at J, with 11 bases between the two ends. The CDR3: CASTAFEDTQYF. DNA for the CDR3: TGTGCCAGCACCGCCTTCGAGGATACGCAGTATTTT.

The chain joins TRBV19 to TRBJ1-5; 7 bases agree with TRBD1. Germline CDR1 is LNHDA and CDR2 is SQIVND (reference sequence). The V segment lost 10 bases and the J segment 2 bases; nucleotides outside the gene matches: 14. CDR3 length: 16 residues. CDR3: CATKFRDSERNQPQHF. Here the CDR3 DNA reads TGTGCCACCAAATTCCGGGACAGCGAACGCAATCAGCCCCAGCATTTT.

The V call is TRBV19, the J call TRBJ2-6; unclear D gene. The CDR3 runs to 16 residues. Trimming cost V 4 bases and J 0 bases, with 10 bases left between them. Germline CDR1 LNHDA, CDR2 SQIVND (reference sequence). CDR3 region: CASSTSGSSGANVLTF. The CDR3 DNA reads TGTGCCAGTAGTACCTCAGGTAGCTCTGGGGCCAACGTCCTGACTTTC.

J is TRBJ2-2 and V is TRBV7-2, with 8 bases fitting TRBD1. Germline values: CDR1 SGHTA, CDR2 FQGNSA. The CDR3 spans 15 residues. J was trimmed by 4 bases and V by 1 base; bases with no gene match: 2. CDR3 loop: CASSLDRGSTGELFF. The CDR3, as DNA: TGTGCCAGCAGCTTAGACAGGGGGAGCACCGGGGAGCTGTTTTTT.

The V gene is TRBV27, the J gene TRBJ1-4, with D uncertain. V was pared by 10 bases and J by 5 bases, with 11 bases between. The CDR3 length is 12 residues. CDR1 and CDR2 (germline): MNHEY, SMNVEV (reference sequence). Written as DNA, the CDR3 is TGTGCCAACTTTGGGCAGAATGAAAAACTGTTTTTT. Translating gives CANFGQNEKLFF.

A remark on this clone: The sample holds other DNA sequences that translate to the same CDR3. The chain recombines TRBV29-1 with TRBJ2-3; TRBD1 might be the D (5 bases). The CDR3 spans 14 residues. V dropped 4 bases and J dropped 0 bases, with 11 bases sitting between them. Germline V gene data show CDR1 as SQVTM and CDR2 as ANQGSEA. CDR3 residues: CSVVGRGSTDTQYF. The CDR3 nucleotides are TGCAGCGTTGTAGGTAGGGGCAGCACAGATACGCAGTATTTT.

Points on this clone: This same CDR3 is encoded by further DNA sequences in the sample. V usage is TRBV7-3 and J usage is TRBJ2-3; weak D call: TRBD2 (6 bases). CDR3 length equals 14 residues. CDR1 and CDR2 from the germline V gene are SGHTA and FQGTGA. Trimming removed 5 bases from V and 0 bases from J, with 9 bases in between. CDR3 residues: CASSPGTSTDTQYF. In nucleotides, the CDR3 is TGTGCCAGCAGCCCAGGGACTAGCACAGATACGCAGTATTTT.

The chain links TRBV6-1 to TRBJ1-5; tentatively, D is TRBD1 (5 bases). The V end was cut by 7 bases, the J end by 6 bases, with 16 bases between. This CDR3 has 14 amino acids. Germline V gene data show CDR1 as MNHNS and CDR2 as SASEGT. CDR3 sequence: CASTEVGQGQPQHF. CDR3 nucleotides: TGTGCCAGCACCGAAGTGGGGCAAGGTCAGCCCCAGCATTTT.

The V and J genes are TRBV6-1 and TRBJ1-1, with D possibly TRBD1 on 5 matching bases. The CDR3 length is 16 residues. V shed 3 bases and J shed 1 base, with 15 bases lying between them. Germline V CDR1 and CDR2: MNHNS, SASEGT. The CDR3 coding sequence is TGTGCCAGCAGTGAGCAGGGCCCGATGACGAACACTGAAGCTTTCTTT. Translated: CASSEQGPMTNTEAFF.

The chain has TRBV12-1 and TRBJ2-5; the table's D call, TRBD2, has no DNA check behind it. TRBV12-1 is described as a pseudogene. The CDR3 is 15 residues long. CDR3 in amino acids: CASSCPLGEAETQYF. The CDR3 nucleotides read TGTGCCAGCAGCTGTCCTCTGGGAGAGGCAGAGACCCAGTACTTC.

This chain uses TRBV10-3 with TRBJ2-5; no clear D. Germline V gives CDR1 ENHRY, CDR2 SYGVKD. The V end lost 5 bases, the J end lost 3 bases, and 10 bases lay between the germline ends. The CDR3 totals 13 residues. For the CDR3, the DNA is TGTGCCATCAGTTGGCGGAGAGAAGAGACCCAGTACTTC. The encoded protein is CAISWRREETQYF.

V usage is TRBV9 and J usage is TRBJ2-7; the match to TRBD2 covers 7 bases. From germline, CDR1 is SGDLS and CDR2 YYNGEE. CDR3 length equals 15 residues. The ends lost 0 bases at V and 2 bases at J; junction bases unmatched: 5. In DNA form, the CDR3 reads TGTGCCAGCAGCGTAGGGTCTAGCGGCACCTACGAGCAGTACTTC. It specifies CASSVGSSGTYEQYF.